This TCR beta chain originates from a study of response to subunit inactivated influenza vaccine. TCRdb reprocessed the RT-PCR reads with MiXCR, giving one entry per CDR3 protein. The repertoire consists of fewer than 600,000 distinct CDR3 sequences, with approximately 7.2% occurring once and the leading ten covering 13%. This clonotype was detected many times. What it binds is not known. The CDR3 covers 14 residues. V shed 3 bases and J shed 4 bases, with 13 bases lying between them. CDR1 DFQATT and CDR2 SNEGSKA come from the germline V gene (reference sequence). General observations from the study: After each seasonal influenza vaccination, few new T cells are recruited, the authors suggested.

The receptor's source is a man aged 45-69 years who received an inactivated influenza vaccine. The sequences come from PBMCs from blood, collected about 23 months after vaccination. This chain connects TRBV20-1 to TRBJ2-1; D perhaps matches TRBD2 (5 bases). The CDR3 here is CSASLRASYNEQFF. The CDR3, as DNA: TGCAGTGCTAGTCTGCGGGCGTCGTACAATGAGCAGTTCTTC.